The present entry profiles one TCR beta chain with its context. The target of this receptor is not known. Qualities for individual bases were not recorded, and no much larger clone is one base off. This sample was included in a study of blood T cell repertoires in COVID-19 (dated by TCRdb to about 2020). Some background on the complete study: Samples covering the acute and convalescent phases of COVID-19 were provided by collaborators in the United States, Italy and Spain. The prospective study material was composed of cDNA or gDNA derived from T cells, B-cell-depleted T cells, or PBMCs. The sample metadata nearly always contained a de-identified subject ID, COVID-19 status, age in years and sex. Samples were obtained from the ongoing ImmuneRACE study (first 160 participants) and from 1,254 subjects provided by 6 global collaborators. Subjects who had been exposed to COVID-19, were actively infected with it, or had recovered from it provided the deeply sampled blood TCRbeta repertoires that made up the dataset. HLA class I and class II types, where available, came from metadata supplied by the sample provider rather than from assay-based typing. The repertoires were released in a freely available public database meant as a resource for research on the immune response to SARS-CoV-2. General conclusions and limits of the study: Clinical and demographic metadata were provided uncurated, with the amount varying by source and participant.

Inclusive of the bounding cysteine and phenylalanine, the CDR3 is 16 residues long. Only CDR3 DNA is held: 48 bases, read in frame from base 1. Trimmed from V: 5 bases; trimmed from J: 4 bases; junction bases lacking a gene match: 11. CDR1 SGHRS and CDR2 YFSETQ are derived from the germline V gene. The immunoSEQ Assay, a bias-controlled multiplex PCR, was used to amplify TCRbeta CDR3 regions from genomic DNA. Per the source publication's procedure: Within the assay, amplification of reference gene primers was used to estimate how many nucleated cells each sample contained. Sequence reads were collapsed and filtered to measure the absolute abundance of every unique TCRbeta CDR3 rearrangement. For each sample, productive Simpson clonality was calculated as the square root of Simpson's diversity index over productive rearrangements. The clones in this table, taken by TCRdb from immuneACCESS, are in-frame only. Not every clone is retained; where verified, under half of the shortfall comes from an unresolved V gene, and the cause of the rest is unknown. The D gene and trimming were derived from the DNA, and the V and J assignments and clone size from that table. The sample table records 250,000 or so clones; 70% to 90% of these occur just once. The ten largest clones represent 6.2% of the sample.

Collaborating institutions collected whole blood in K2EDTA tubes following their own protocols. Collaborator samples were shipped for TCRbeta analysis as frozen whole blood, isolated PBMCs, or DNA extracted from either sample type. The sequence was obtained from a man in his sixties with acute or convalescent COVID-19. The chain was built from TRBV5-1 and TRBJ2-2, and 7 bases in between align with TRBD2. The sample was peripheral blood. The CDR3 is CASSGRAAAGTGELFF. The nucleotides read TGCGCCAGCAGTGGGAGGGCAGCAGCAGGCACCGGGGAGCTGTTTTTT.